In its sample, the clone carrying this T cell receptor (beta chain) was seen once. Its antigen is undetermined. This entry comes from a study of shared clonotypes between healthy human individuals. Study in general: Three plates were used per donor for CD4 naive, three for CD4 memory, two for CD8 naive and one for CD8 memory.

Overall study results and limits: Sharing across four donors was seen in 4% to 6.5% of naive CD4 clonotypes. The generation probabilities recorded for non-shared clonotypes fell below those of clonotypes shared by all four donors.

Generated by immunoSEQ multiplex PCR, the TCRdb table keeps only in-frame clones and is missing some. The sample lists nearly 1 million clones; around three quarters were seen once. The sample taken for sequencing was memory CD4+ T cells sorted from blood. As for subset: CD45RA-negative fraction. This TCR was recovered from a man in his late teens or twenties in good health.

Here the CDR3 reads CASSVGQGRGYTF. The CDR3 region has the DNA TGTGCCAGCAGTGTAGGACAGGGGAGAGGCTACACCTTC. The chain combines TRBV28 with TRBJ1-2; 9 bases fit TRBD1. The length of the CDR3 is 13 residues. The germline V gene has CDR1 MDHEN and CDR2 SYDVKM. V lost 5 bases to trimming and J lost 8 bases; unmatched junction nucleotides: 6.